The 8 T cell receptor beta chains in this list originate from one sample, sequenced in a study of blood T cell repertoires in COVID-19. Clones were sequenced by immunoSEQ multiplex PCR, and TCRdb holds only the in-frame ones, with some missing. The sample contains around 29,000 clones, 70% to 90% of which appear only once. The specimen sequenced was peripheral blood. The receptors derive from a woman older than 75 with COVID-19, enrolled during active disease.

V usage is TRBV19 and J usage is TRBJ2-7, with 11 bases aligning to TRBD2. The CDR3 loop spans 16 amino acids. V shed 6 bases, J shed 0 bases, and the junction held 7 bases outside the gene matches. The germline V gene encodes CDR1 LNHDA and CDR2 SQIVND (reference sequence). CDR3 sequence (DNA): TGTGCCAGTAGCCCTAGCGGGGGGCCTAGCTCCTACGAGCAGTACTTC. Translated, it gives CASSPSGGPSSYEQYF.

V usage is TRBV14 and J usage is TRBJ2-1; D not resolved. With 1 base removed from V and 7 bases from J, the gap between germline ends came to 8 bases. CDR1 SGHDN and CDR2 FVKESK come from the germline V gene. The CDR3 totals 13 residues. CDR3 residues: CASSQGLRNEQFF. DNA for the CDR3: TGTGCCAGCAGCCAAGGGTTGAGGAATGAGCAGTTCTTC.

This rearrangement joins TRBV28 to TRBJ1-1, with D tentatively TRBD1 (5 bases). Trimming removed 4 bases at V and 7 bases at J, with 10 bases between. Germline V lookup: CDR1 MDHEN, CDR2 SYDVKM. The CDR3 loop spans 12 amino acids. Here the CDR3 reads CASSWGEHEAFF. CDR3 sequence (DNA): TGTGCCAGCAGTTGGGGGGAACATGAAGCTTTCTTT. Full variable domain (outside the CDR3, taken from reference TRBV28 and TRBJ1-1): DVKVTQSSRYLVKRTGEKVFLECVQDMDHENMFWYRQDPGLGLRLIYFSYDVKMKEKGDIPEGYSVSREKKERFSLILESASTNQTSMYLCASSWGEHEAFFGQGTRLTVV.

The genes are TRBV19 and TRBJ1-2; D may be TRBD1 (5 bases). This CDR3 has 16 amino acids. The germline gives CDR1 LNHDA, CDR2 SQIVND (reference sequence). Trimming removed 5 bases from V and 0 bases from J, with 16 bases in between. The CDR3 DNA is TGTGCCAGTAGTCCCAAAGGGGCCCAAGCTAACTATGGCTACACCTTC. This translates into CASSPKGAQANYGYTF. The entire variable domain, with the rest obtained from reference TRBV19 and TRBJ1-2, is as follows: DGGITQSPKYLFRKEGQNVTLSCEQNLNHDAMYWYRQDPGQGLRLIYYSQIVNDFQKGDIAEGYSVSREKKESFPLTVTSAQKNPTAFYLCASSPKGAQANYGYTFGSGTRLTVV.

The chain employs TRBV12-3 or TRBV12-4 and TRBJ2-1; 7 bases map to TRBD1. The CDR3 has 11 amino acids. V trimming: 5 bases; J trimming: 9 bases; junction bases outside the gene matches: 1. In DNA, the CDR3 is TGTGCCAGCAGTAGGGGGCGTGAGCAGTTCTTC. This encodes CASSRGREQFF.

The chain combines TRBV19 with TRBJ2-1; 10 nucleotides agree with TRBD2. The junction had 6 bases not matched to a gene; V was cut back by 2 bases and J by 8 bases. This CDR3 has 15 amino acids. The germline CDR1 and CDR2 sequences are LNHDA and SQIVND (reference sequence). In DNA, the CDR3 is TGTGCCAGTAGTATACTAGCGGGGGTTAGGGATGAGCAGTTCTTC. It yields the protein CASSILAGVRDEQFF.

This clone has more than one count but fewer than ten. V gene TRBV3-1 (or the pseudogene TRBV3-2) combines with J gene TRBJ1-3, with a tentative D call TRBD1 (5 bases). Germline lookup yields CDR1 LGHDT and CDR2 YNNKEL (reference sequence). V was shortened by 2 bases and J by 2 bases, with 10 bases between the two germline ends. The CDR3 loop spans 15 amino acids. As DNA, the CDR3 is TGTGCCAGCAGCCAACAGGGTGCAGCTGGAAACACCATATATTTT. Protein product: CASSQQGAAGNTIYF.

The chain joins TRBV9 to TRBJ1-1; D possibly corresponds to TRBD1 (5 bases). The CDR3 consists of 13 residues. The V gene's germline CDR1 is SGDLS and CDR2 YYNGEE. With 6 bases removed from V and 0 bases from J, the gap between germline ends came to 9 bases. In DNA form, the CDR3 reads TGTGCCAGCACCAGGGCTATGAACACTGAAGCTTTCTTT. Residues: CASTRAMNTEAFF. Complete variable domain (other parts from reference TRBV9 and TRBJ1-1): DSGVTQTPKHLITATGQRVTLRCSPRSGDLSVYWYQQSLDQGLQFLIQYYNGEERAKGNILERFSAQQFPDLHSELNLSSLELGDSALYFCASTRAMNTEAFFGQGTRLTVV.